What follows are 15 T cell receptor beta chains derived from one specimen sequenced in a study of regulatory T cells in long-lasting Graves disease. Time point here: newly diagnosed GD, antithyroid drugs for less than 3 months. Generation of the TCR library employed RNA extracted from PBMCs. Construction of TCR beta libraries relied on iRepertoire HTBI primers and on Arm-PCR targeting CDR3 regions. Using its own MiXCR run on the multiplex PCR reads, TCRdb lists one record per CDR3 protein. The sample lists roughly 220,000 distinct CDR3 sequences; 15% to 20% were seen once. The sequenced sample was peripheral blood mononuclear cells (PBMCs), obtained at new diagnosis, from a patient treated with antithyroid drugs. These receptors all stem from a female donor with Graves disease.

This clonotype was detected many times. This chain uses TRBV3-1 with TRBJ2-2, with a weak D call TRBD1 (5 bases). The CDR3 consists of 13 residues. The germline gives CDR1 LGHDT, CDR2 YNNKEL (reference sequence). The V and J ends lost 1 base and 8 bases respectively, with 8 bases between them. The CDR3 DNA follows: TGTGCCAGCAGCCAAGTAAGGGGTGGGGAGCTGTTTTTT. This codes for CASSQVRGGELFF.

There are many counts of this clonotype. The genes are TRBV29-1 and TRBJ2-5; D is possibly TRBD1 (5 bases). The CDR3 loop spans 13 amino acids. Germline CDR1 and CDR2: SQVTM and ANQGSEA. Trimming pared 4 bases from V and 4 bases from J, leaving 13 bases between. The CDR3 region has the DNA TGCAGCGTTGGTTACCAGGGCTTAGAGACCCAGTACTTC. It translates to CSVGYQGLETQYF.

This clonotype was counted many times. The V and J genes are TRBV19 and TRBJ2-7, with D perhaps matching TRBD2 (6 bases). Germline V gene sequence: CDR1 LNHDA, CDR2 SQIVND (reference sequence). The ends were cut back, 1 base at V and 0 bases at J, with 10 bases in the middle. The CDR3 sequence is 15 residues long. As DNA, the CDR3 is TGTGCCAGTAGTATAGCGGGCGGGGTCTCCTACGAGCAGTACTTC. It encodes CASSIAGGVSYEQYF.

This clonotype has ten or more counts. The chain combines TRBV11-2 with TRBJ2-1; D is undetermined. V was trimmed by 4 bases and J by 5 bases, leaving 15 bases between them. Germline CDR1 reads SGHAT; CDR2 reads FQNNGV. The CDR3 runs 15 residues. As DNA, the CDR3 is TGTGCCAGCAGCTCACCCTCGACTGGAAACAATGAGCAGTTCTTC. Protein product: CASSSPSTGNNEQFF. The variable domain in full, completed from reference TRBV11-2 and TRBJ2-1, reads EAGVAQSPRYKIIEKRQSVAFWCNPISGHATLYWYQQILGQGPKLLIQFQNNGVVDDSQLPKDRFSAERLKGVDSTLKIQPAKLEDSAVYLCASSSPSTGNNEQFFGPGTRLTVL.

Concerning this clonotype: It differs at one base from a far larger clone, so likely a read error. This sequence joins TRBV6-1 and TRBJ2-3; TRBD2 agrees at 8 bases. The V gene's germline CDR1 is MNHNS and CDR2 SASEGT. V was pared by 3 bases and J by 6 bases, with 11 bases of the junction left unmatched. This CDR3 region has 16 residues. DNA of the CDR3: TGTGCCAGCAGTGAGTCGGTAGCGGGATTACCTGATACGCAGTATTTT. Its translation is CASSESVAGLPDTQYF.

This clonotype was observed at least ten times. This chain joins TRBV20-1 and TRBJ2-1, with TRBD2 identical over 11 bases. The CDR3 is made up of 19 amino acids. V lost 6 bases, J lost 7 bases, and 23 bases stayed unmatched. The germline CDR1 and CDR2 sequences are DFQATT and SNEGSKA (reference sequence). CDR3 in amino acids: CSAWVMGLAGGVVRNEQFF. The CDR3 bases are TGCAGTGCCTGGGTAATGGGTCTAGCGGGGGGAGTGGTTCGAAATGAGCAGTTCTTC.

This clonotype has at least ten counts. The CDR3 loop reads CASSESSGEKLFF. CDR3 coding DNA: TGCGCCAGCAGTGAGTCGAGTGGGGAAAAACTGTTTTTT. The rearrangement joins TRBV10-1 to TRBJ1-4; no definite D call. V was pared by 0 bases and J by 8 bases, with 7 bases between. Germline values: CDR1 WNHNN, CDR2 SYGVQD (reference sequence). The CDR3 is 13 residues long.

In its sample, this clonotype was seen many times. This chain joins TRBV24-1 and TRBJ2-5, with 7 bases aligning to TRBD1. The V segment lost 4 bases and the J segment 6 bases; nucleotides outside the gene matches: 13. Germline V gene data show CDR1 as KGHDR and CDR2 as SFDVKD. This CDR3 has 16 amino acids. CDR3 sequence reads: CATSDKDRTGIKTQYF. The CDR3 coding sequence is TGTGCCACCAGTGACAAGGACAGGACGGGGATAAAGACCCAGTACTTC.

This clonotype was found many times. The CDR3 reads CASSTDRGYEQYF. In nucleotides, the CDR3 is TGCGCCAGCAGCACAGACAGGGGCTACGAGCAGTACTTC. V gene TRBV5-1 combines with J gene TRBJ2-7; 8 positions match TRBD1. This CDR3 contains 13 residues. CDR1 is SGHRS, CDR2 YFSETQ, per germline. Losses at the gene ends were 4 bases for V and 3 bases for J; bases not matched to a gene: 3.

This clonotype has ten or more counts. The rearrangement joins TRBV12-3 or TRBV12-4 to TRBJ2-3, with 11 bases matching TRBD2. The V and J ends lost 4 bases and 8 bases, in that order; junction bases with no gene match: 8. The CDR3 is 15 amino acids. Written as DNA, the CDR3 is TGTGCCAGCAGTTCTAGCGGGGGGTTGTGGGGTACGCAGTATTTT. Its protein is CASSSSGGLWGTQYF.

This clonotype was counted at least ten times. The CDR3 loop is CASSLAGETGELFF. In nucleotides, the CDR3 is TGTGCCAGCAGTCTAGCGGGAGAGACCGGGGAGCTGTTTTTT. This rearrangement joins TRBV6-1 to TRBJ2-2; the match to TRBD2 covers 10 bases. Germline trimming cut 5 bases from V and 5 bases from J; bases unmatched to any gene: 2. The CDR3 covers 14 residues. The germline V gene has CDR1 MNHNS and CDR2 SASEGT.

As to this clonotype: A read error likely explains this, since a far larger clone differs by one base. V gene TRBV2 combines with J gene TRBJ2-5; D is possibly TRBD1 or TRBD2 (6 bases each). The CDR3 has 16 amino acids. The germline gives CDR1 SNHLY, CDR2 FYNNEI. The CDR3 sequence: CASSFGGARGQEAQYF. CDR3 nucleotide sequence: TGTGCCAGCAGCTTCGGGGGCGCCAGGGGCCAAGAGGCCCAGTACTTC.

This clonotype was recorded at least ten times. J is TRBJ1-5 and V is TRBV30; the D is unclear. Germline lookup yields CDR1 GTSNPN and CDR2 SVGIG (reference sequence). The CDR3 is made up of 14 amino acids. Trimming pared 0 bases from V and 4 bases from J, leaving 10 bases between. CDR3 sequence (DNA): TGTGCCTGGAGTGTGGGGTCGGAAAATCAGCCCCAGCATTTT. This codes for CAWSVGSENQPQHF.

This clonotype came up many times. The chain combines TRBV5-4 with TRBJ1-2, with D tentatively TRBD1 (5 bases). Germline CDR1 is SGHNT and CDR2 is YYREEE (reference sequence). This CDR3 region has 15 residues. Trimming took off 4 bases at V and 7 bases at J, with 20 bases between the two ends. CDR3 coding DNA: TGTGCCAGCAGCGGGACCGGAGGACGGCGGCTTGGCTACACCTTC. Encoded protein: CASSGTGGRRLGYTF.

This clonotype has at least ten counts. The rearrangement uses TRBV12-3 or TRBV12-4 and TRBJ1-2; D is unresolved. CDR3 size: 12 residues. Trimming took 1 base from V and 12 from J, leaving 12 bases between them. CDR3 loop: CASSLGLDGHTF. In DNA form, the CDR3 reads TGTGCCAGCAGTTTAGGGCTGGACGGCCACACCTTC.